A selection of T cell receptor beta chains follows, all from one sample in a study of blood T cell repertoires in COVID-19. Measured with immunoSEQ multiplex PCR; TCRdb has only the in-frame clones, and not every one. The sample includes about 130,000 clones, 75% to 90% seen only once; the top ten take roughly 1.9%. The specimen was peripheral blood. These receptors were collected from a man in his sixties or seventies with acute or convalescent COVID-19. Both conserved end residues are part of each CDR3. D genes are given only for firm matches. Size values are once, few and many counts, or a class for expanded clones, and some rows have none.

clone_size: -; d_call: -; v_call: TRBV2; j_call: TRBJ2-1; cdr3_nt: TGTGCCAGCAGTCCCGAGGTATCGGGTGAGCAGTTCTTC; cdr3_aa: CASSPEVSGEQFF
clone_size: -; d_call: -; v_call: TRBV6-2/TRBV6-3; j_call: TRBJ1-1; cdr3_nt: TGTGCCAGCAGTTACTCGAGGGGGACCTTGAACACTGAAGCTTTCTTT; cdr3_aa: CASSYSRGTLNTEAFF
clone_size: -; d_call: -; v_call: TRBV21-1; j_call: TRBJ2-7; cdr3_nt: TGTGCCAGCAGCCTAGCGGGACAGGGGTTTTACGAGCAGTACTTC; cdr3_aa: CASSLAGQGFYEQYF
clone_size: few; d_call: TRBD1; v_call: TRBV6-6; j_call: TRBJ1-6; cdr3_nt: TGTGCCAGCAGAACAGGGGGCAGTTCACCCCTCCACTTT; cdr3_aa: CASRTGGSSPLHF
clone_size: -; d_call: TRBD2; v_call: TRBV9; j_call: TRBJ2-3; cdr3_nt: TGTGCCAGCAGCGTAGAGGGTAGCGGGGGGGCCACAGATACGCAGTATTTT; cdr3_aa: CASSVEGSGGATDTQYF
clone_size: few; d_call: -; v_call: TRBV5-1; j_call: TRBJ2-2; cdr3_nt: TGCGCCAGCAGCCAGCAGGGGAACACCGGGGAGCTGTTTTTT; cdr3_aa: CASSQQGNTGELFF
clone_size: -; d_call: -; v_call: TRBV5-6; j_call: TRBJ1-2; cdr3_nt: TGTGCCAGCAGCTTGCAGGGAGGCTACACCTTC; cdr3_aa: CASSLQGGYTF
clone_size: -; d_call: TRBD2; v_call: TRBV4-2; j_call: TRBJ2-3; cdr3_nt: TGTGCCAGCAGCCAAGATGGGTCGCAGCTAGCGGGGGGGCGGTCCACAGATACGCAGTATTTT; cdr3_aa: CASSQDGSQLAGGRSTDTQYF
clone_size: -; d_call: TRBD1; v_call: TRBV10-3; j_call: TRBJ1-1; cdr3_nt: TGTGCCACCCTGGGGGGACAGGAAGGCAGCACTGAAGCTTTCTTT; cdr3_aa: CATLGGQEGSTEAFF
clone_size: -; d_call: TRBD1; v_call: TRBV5-6; j_call: TRBJ1-1; cdr3_nt: TGTGCCAGCAGCCAAAACAGGGGGCATGCTTTCTTT; cdr3_aa: CASSQNRGHAFF
clone_size: -; d_call: -; v_call: TRBV13; j_call: TRBJ1-1; cdr3_nt: TGTGCCAGCAGCCGCAGAGGGGGGGCGAGGGACACTGAAGCTTTCTTT; cdr3_aa: CASSRRGGARDTEAFF
clone_size: -; d_call: TRBD1; v_call: TRBV7-8; j_call: TRBJ2-7; cdr3_nt: TGTGCCAGCAGCCCGTACGGACAGGGAGACGAGCAGTACTTC; cdr3_aa: CASSPYGQGDEQYF
clone_size: once; d_call: TRBD2; v_call: TRBV5-1; j_call: TRBJ2-4; cdr3_nt: TGCGCCAGCAGCTTGAGGACTAGCGGGGGTAGGAACATTCAGTACTTC; cdr3_aa: CASSLRTSGGRNIQYF
clone_size: -; d_call: TRBD1; v_call: TRBV3-1/TRBV3-2; j_call: TRBJ2-4; cdr3_nt: TGTGCCAGCAGCCAAGGACAGGGGATAGCCAAAAACATTCAGTACTTC; cdr3_aa: CASSQGQGIAKNIQYF
clone_size: -; d_call: -; v_call: TRBV12-3/TRBV12-4; j_call: TRBJ1-1; cdr3_nt: TGTGCCAGCACAAACAGGTTCACTGAAGCTTTCTTT; cdr3_aa: CASTNRFTEAFF
clone_size: -; d_call: TRBD2; v_call: TRBV11-1; j_call: TRBJ2-2; cdr3_nt: TGTGCCAGCAGCTTAGGGACTAGTTGGGGGACCGGGGAGCTGTTTTTT; cdr3_aa: CASSLGTSWGTGELFF
clone_size: -; d_call: -; v_call: TRBV6-1; j_call: TRBJ1-4; cdr3_nt: TGTGCCAGCAGTGAATTGTTAGGAGCAACTAATGAAAAACTGTTTTTT; cdr3_aa: CASSELLGATNEKLFF
clone_size: -; d_call: -; v_call: TRBV28; j_call: TRBJ1-2; cdr3_nt: TGTGCCAGCAGTTCCCGGGGGGGGACTAACTATGGCTACACCTTC; cdr3_aa: CASSSRGGTNYGYTF
clone_size: -; d_call: -; v_call: TRBV5-1; j_call: TRBJ1-2; cdr3_nt: TGCGCCAGCAGCTTTTCCGTTAGCTATGGCTACACCTTC; cdr3_aa: CASSFSVSYGYTF
clone_size: -; d_call: TRBD1; v_call: TRBV5-4; j_call: TRBJ2-7; cdr3_nt: TGTGCCAGCAGCTTTTGGGACAGGGGAGACTACGAGCAGTACTTC; cdr3_aa: CASSFWDRGDYEQYF
clone_size: -; d_call: -; v_call: TRBV7-9; j_call: TRBJ2-3; cdr3_nt: TGTGCCAGCAGCTTAATCGGACAGAGCACAGATACGCAGTATTTT; cdr3_aa: CASSLIGQSTDTQYF
clone_size: -; d_call: -; v_call: TRBV3-1/TRBV3-2; j_call: TRBJ1-6; cdr3_nt: TGTGCCAGCACCCGACAGGCTCTGAATTCACCCCTCCACTTT; cdr3_aa: CASTRQALNSPLHF
clone_size: -; d_call: TRBD1; v_call: TRBV10-3; j_call: TRBJ2-7; cdr3_nt: TGTGCCATCAGTGAGGCTACAGGGGGCGCATCCTACGAGCAGTACTTC; cdr3_aa: CAISEATGGASYEQYF
clone_size: once; d_call: TRBD2; v_call: TRBV5-6; j_call: TRBJ2-1; cdr3_nt: TGTGCCAGCAGCTCCGGGACTATTCAGTTCTTC; cdr3_aa: CASSSGTIQFF
clone_size: -; d_call: TRBD1; v_call: TRBV5-1; j_call: TRBJ2-7; cdr3_nt: TGCGCCAGCAGCTTGGAAGGGCAGGGGGCCAACGAGCAGTACTTC; cdr3_aa: CASSLEGQGANEQYF
clone_size: -; d_call: TRBD1; v_call: TRBV15; j_call: TRBJ1-6; cdr3_nt: TGTGCCACCAGCATCTCAGGGGGTAATTCACCCCTCCACTTT; cdr3_aa: CATSISGGNSPLHF
clone_size: -; d_call: TRBD2; v_call: TRBV6-2/TRBV6-3; j_call: TRBJ2-7; cdr3_nt: TGTGCCAGCAGACCTAGCGGGGGAGCAAATGAAGTGCAGTACTTC; cdr3_aa: CASRPSGGANEVQYF
clone_size: -; d_call: TRBD2; v_call: TRBV5-1; j_call: TRBJ2-3; cdr3_nt: TGCGCCAGCAGCTGGGAGGGCGGGGGCACAGATACGCAGTATTTT; cdr3_aa: CASSWEGGGTDTQYF
clone_size: once; d_call: -; v_call: TRBV3-1/TRBV3-2; j_call: TRBJ1-1; cdr3_nt: TGTGCCAGCAGCCAAGATCTTATAGGGGACACGCGTGCTTTCTTT; cdr3_aa: CASSQDLIGDTRAFF
clone_size: -; d_call: TRBD1; v_call: TRBV28; j_call: TRBJ2-5; cdr3_nt: TGTGCCAGCACCACAACAGGGGGACAAGAGACCCAGTACTTC; cdr3_aa: CASTTTGGQETQYF
clone_size: -; d_call: -; v_call: TRBV6-5; j_call: TRBJ1-5; cdr3_nt: TGTGCCAGCAGTTACTCGGGCAATGGCAATCAGCCCCAGCATTTT; cdr3_aa: CASSYSGNGNQPQHF
clone_size: -; d_call: TRBD2; v_call: TRBV11-2; j_call: TRBJ2-1; cdr3_nt: TGTGCCAGCAGCCCAACCTCCGTGACTAGCGGGGCAAATGAGCAGTTCTTC; cdr3_aa: CASSPTSVTSGANEQFF
clone_size: -; d_call: -; v_call: TRBV15; j_call: TRBJ1-1; cdr3_nt: TGTGCCACCAGCACGAACTCCCCTGAAGCTTTCTTT; cdr3_aa: CATSTNSPEAFF
clone_size: once; d_call: -; v_call: TRBV18; j_call: TRBJ1-2; cdr3_nt: TGTGCCAGCTCACCGACAGATAGGAGCTACACCTTC; cdr3_aa: CASSPTDRSYTF
clone_size: -; d_call: -; v_call: TRBV5-8; j_call: TRBJ1-2; cdr3_nt: TGTGCCAGCAGCTTGAAGGACAGAACCCACTATGGCTACACCTTC; cdr3_aa: CASSLKDRTHYGYTF
clone_size: -; d_call: -; v_call: TRBV19; j_call: TRBJ1-1; cdr3_nt: TGTGCCAGTATGAACAGTCACACTGAAGCTTTCTTT; cdr3_aa: CASMNSHTEAFF
clone_size: -; d_call: TRBD1; v_call: TRBV5-4; j_call: TRBJ1-2; cdr3_nt: TGTGCCAGCAGCCCAGCCGGGACAGGGGGACACTATGGCTACACCTTC; cdr3_aa: CASSPAGTGGHYGYTF
clone_size: -; d_call: -; v_call: TRBV7-8; j_call: TRBJ1-3; cdr3_nt: TGTGCCAGCAGCCCTTGGGGGCGTGAGGGCTCTGGAAACACCATATATTTT; cdr3_aa: CASSPWGREGSGNTIYF
clone_size: -; d_call: -; v_call: TRBV5-1; j_call: TRBJ2-2; cdr3_nt: TGCGCCAGCAGTGACCGGGGTGCGAACACCGGGGAGCTGTTTTTT; cdr3_aa: CASSDRGANTGELFF
clone_size: many; d_call: TRBD2; v_call: TRBV15; j_call: TRBJ2-5; cdr3_nt: TGTGCCACCGGGGCTGGGCGGGGGGGCTTCGAGACCCAGTACTTC; cdr3_aa: CATGAGRGGFETQYF
clone_size: -; d_call: TRBD1; v_call: TRBV6-4; j_call: TRBJ2-4; cdr3_nt: TGTGCCAGCAGTGACCTCCTTATAGAGGGGGCGTGGGGCAAAAACATTCAGTACTTC; cdr3_aa: CASSDLLIEGAWGKNIQYF
clone_size: few; d_call: -; v_call: TRBV6-1; j_call: TRBJ2-7; cdr3_nt: TGTGCCAGCAGTGAAGGGCACTACGAGCAGTACTTC; cdr3_aa: CASSEGHYEQYF
clone_size: few; d_call: -; v_call: TRBV7-3; j_call: TRBJ1-1; cdr3_nt: TGTGCCAGCAGCTTAAGTGGCAGGGTAGGGAACACTGAAGCTTTCTTT; cdr3_aa: CASSLSGRVGNTEAFF